The rows below give T cell receptor beta chains drawn from one sample of a study of cytomegalovirus exposure and HLA in healthy donors. Data came from immunoSEQ multiplex PCR; TCRdb stores just in-frame clones and leaves some out. The sample lists more than 130,000 clones; about 90% were seen once. The sequencing input was PBMCs. These receptors originate from a woman aged 18-29 years in good health and CMV-seropositive. Each CDR3 is given with its conserved first and last residue. D genes are given only for firm matches. Size tells how often a clone was seen (once, few, many) or the class of an expanded clone, and some rows leave it out.

V: TRBV6-5; D: .; J: TRBJ1-3; size: .; DNA: TGTGCCAGCAGTTACACCGTCAGGAACTCTGGAAACACCATATATTTT; CDR3: CASSYTVRNSGNTIYF
V: TRBV5-1; D: TRBD1; J: TRBJ1-1; size: .; DNA: TGCGCCAGCAGCACCAGTCAGGGGGTGCACACTGAAGCTTTCTTT; CDR3: CASSTSQGVHTEAFF
V: TRBV5-4; D: TRBD2; J: TRBJ2-1; size: .; DNA: TGTGCCAGCAGCTTGGGTGGAGGAGCGGGAGGTTTCTACAATGAGCAGTTCTTC; CDR3: CASSLGGGAGGFYNEQFF
V: TRBV30; D: .; J: TRBJ1-5; size: .; DNA: TGTGCCTCGTCTGGCGGGACGATCAATCAGCCCCAGCATTTT; CDR3: CASSGGTINQPQHF
V: TRBV5-6; D: .; J: TRBJ2-1; size: .; DNA: TGTGCCAGCAGCTTGCGGAATGAGCAGTTCTTC; CDR3: CASSLRNEQFF
V: TRBV11-3; D: TRBD1; J: TRBJ2-1; size: .; DNA: TGTGCCAGCAGCTCATACCCGGGACAGGGTTTCAATGAGCAGTTCTTC; CDR3: CASSSYPGQGFNEQFF
V: TRBV19; D: TRBD2; J: TRBJ2-4; size: .; DNA: TGTGCCAGTAGTATAGCCCCGGGGGGGGCTCAGTACTTC; CDR3: CASSIAPGGAQYF
V: TRBV18; D: .; J: TRBJ1-1; size: .; DNA: TGTGCCAGCTCACCTCAGGTGGGTAGGACTGAAGCTTTCTTT; CDR3: CASSPQVGRTEAFF
V: TRBV19; D: .; J: TRBJ2-6; size: .; DNA: TGTGCCAGCCACTCTGGGGCCAACGTCCTGACTTTC; CDR3: CASHSGANVLTF
V: TRBV9; D: .; J: TRBJ2-1; size: once; DNA: TGTGCCAGCAGCGTAGCCTGGTCTAGCGCTCCCCCTCTAGGTGAGCAGTTCTTC; CDR3: CASSVAWSSAPPLGEQFF
V: TRBV9; D: .; J: TRBJ2-1; size: .; DNA: TGTGCCAGCAGCGTAGGGGGAGAGAATGAGCAGTTCTTC; CDR3: CASSVGGENEQFF